This TCR beta chain was sequenced during a study of patients and donors after allogeneic stem cell transplantation. Via MiXCR, TCRdb re-called the RT-PCR reads, giving one row per CDR3 protein. Of about 96,000 distinct CDR3 sequences in the sample, roughly 48% were seen once. Germline loops: CDR1 MGHRA, CDR2 YSYEKL. CDR3 length: 14 amino acids. V was trimmed by 6 bases and J by 7 bases, leaving 15 bases between them. Source material: blood, either unsorted or a sorted T cell fraction (not recorded which). The chain employs TRBV4-1 and TRBJ1-4, with D perhaps TRBD1 (6 bases). This TCR came from a human donor who was either an allogeneic HSCT recipient or a stem cell or donor lymphocyte infusion donor (not recorded which). It is not recorded whose cells these are; they may come from a transplant donor. The CDR3 bases are TGCGCCAGCAGTTACAGGGAAAGTAGTGAAAAACTGTTTTTT. As protein: CASSYRESSEKLFF.